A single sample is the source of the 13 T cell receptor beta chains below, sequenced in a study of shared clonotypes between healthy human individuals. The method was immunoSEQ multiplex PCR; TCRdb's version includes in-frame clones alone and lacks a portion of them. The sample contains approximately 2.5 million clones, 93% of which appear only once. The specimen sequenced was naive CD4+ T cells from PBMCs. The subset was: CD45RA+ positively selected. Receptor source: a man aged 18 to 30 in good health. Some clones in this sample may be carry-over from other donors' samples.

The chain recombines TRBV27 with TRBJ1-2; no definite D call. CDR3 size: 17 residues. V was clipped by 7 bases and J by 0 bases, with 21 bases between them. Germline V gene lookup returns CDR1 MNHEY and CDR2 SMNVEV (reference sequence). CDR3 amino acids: CASTRLAAVGANYGYTF. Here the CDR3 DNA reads TGTGCCAGCACCCGCCTGGCAGCCGTCGGTGCTAACTATGGCTACACCTTC.

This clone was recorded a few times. The CDR3 loop is CASSRLLTGELFF. In DNA, the CDR3 is TGTGCCAGCAGCCGGCTCCTTACCGGGGAGCTGTTTTTT. J is TRBJ2-2 and V is TRBV4-2; D is unclear. The length of the CDR3 is 13 residues. Trimming cost V 4 bases and J 5 bases, with 8 bases left between them. CDR1 LGHNA and CDR2 YNFKEQ come from the germline V gene.

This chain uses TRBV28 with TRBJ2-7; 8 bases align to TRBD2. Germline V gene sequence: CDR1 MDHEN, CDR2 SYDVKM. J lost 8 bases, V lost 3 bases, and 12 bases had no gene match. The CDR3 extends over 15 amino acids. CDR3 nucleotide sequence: TGTGCCAGCAGTTTTGTCCATGGTAGCGGGGCTAAGCAGTACTTC. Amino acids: CASSFVHGSGAKQYF.

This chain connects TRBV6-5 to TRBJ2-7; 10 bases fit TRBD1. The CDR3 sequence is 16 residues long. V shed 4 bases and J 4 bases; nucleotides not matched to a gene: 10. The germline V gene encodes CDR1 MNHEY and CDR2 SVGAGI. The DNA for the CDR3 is TGTGCCAGCAGTTTAAGACCGGGACAGGGGACGTACGAGCAGTACTTC. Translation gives CASSLRPGQGTYEQYF.

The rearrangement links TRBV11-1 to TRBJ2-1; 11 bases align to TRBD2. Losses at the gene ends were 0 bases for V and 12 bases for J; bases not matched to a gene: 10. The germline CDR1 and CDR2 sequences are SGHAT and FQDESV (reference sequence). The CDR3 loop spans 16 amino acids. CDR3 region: CASSLARELAGVRQFF. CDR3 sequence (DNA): TGTGCCAGCAGCTTAGCGCGCGAACTAGCGGGAGTAAGGCAGTTCTTC.

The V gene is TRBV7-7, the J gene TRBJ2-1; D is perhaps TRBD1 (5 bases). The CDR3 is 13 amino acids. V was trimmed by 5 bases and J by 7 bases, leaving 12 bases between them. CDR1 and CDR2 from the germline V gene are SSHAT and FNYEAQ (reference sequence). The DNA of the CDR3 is TGTGCCAGCAGCCCCGACAGTAGGAATGAGCAGTTCTTC. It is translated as CASSPDSRNEQFF.

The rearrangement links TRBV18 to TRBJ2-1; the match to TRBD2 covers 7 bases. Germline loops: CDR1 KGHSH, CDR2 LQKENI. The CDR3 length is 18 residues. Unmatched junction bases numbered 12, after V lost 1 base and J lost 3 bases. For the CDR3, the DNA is TGTGCCAGCTCACCACTTCTTTTAGTAGCGGGCTACTACAATGAGCAGTTCTTC. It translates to CASSPLLLVAGYYNEQFF.

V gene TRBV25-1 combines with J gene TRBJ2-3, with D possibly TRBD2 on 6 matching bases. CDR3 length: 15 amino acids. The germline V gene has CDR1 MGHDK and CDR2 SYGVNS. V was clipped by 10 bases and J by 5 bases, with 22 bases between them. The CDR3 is CATMAGNLGEDTQYF. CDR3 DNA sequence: TGTGCCACCATGGCGGGGAACCTAGGGGAAGATACGCAGTATTTT.

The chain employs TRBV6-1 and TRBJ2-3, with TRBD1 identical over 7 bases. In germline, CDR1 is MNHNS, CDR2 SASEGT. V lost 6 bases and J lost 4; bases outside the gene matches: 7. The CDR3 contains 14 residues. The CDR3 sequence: CASRRGQGPDTQYF. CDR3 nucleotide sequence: TGTGCCAGCAGAAGGGGGCAGGGCCCAGATACGCAGTATTTT.

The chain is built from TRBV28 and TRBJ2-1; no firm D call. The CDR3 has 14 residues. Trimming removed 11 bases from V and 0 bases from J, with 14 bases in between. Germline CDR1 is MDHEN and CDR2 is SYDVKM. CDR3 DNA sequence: TGTGCCTGCGGTGGGTCGAGCTCCTACAATGAGCAGTTCTTC. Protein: CACGGSSSYNEQFF.

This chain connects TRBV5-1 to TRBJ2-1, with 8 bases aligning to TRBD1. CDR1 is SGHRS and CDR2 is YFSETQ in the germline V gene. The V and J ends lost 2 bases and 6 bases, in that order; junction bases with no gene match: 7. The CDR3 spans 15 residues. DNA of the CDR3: TGCGCCAGCAGCTTCGGGCAGGGGGCGGTCAATGAGCAGTTCTTC. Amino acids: CASSFGQGAVNEQFF.

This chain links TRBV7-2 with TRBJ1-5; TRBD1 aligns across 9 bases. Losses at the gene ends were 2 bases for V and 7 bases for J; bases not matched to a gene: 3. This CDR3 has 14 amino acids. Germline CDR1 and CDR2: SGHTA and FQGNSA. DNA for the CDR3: TGTGCCAGCAGCTTAACAGGGGGCAGCCAGCCCCAGCATTTT. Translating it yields CASSLTGGSQPQHF.

CDR3 amino acids: CASSSLRDSTPYNEQFF. The CDR3 DNA reads as TGTGCCAGCAGCTCCCTACGTGACAGTACCCCCTACAATGAGCAGTTCTTC. The rearrangement uses TRBV11-2 and TRBJ2-1, with TRBD1 as a possible D gene (5 bases). The V gene's germline CDR1 is SGHAT and CDR2 FQNNGV. Trimming removed 4 bases from V and 2 bases from J, with 18 bases in between. The CDR3 extends over 17 amino acids.